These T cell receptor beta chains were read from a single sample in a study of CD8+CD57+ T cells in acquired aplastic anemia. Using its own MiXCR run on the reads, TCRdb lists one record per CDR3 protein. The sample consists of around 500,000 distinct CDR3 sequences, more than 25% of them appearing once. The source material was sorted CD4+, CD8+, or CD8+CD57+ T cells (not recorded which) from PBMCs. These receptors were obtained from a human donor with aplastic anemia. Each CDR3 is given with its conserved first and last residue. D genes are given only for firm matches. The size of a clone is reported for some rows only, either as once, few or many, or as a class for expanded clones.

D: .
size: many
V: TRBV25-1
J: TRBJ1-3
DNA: TGTGCCAGCAGTGGAGGTTGGAGGGGGGCCACCATATATTTT
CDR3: CASSGGWRGATIYF

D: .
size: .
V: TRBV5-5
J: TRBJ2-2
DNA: TGTGCCAGCAGCTTGAAAGGGACCGGGGAGCTGTTTTTT
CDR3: CASSLKGTGELFF

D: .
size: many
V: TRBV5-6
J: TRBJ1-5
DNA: TGTGCCAGCAGCTTGGGCGCAGGGGATCAGCCCCAGCATTTT
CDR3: CASSLGAGDQPQHF

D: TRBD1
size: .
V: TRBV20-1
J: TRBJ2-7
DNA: TGCAGTGCTAGCAGTCCCGGGACAGGGTCTTATGAGCAGTACTTC
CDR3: CSASSPGTGSYEQYF

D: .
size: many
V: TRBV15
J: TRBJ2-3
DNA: TGTGCCACCAGCAGAGAACAGGGGGGGGATACGCAGTATTTT
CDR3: CATSREQGGDTQYF

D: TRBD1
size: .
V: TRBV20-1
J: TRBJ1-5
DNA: TGCAGTGCGGGACAGGGAGGGGATAGCAATCAGCCCCAGCATTTT
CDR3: CSAGQGGDSNQPQHF

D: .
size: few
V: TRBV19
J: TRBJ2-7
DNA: TGTGCCAGTAGTACGGTGCAGTACTTC
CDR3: CASSTVQYF

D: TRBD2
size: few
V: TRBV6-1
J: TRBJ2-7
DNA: TGTGCCAGCAGGCTAGCGGGAGCACCCCACGAGCAGTACTTC
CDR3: CASRLAGAPHEQYF

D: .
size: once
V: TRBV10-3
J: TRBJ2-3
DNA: TGTGCCATCAGTGAGTCCTCCCGGGCCACAGATACGCAGTATTTT
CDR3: CAISESSRATDTQYF

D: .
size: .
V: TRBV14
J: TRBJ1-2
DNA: TGTGCCAGCAGCCAATCGGGAGAGGATGGCTACACCTTC
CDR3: CASSQSGEDGYTF

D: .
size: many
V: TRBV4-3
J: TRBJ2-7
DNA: TGCGCCAGCAGCCAAGGGCTGACAGGATACGAGCAGTACTTC
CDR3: CASSQGLTGYEQYF

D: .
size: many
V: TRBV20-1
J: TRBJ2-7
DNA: TGCAGTGCTAGGAAAGGTTCGACAGGTACCTACGAGCAGTACTTC
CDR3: CSARKGSTGTYEQYF

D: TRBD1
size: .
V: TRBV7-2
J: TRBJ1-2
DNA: TGTGCTAGTCCAGGGGGCGCATATGGCTACACCTTC
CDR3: CASPGGAYGYTF

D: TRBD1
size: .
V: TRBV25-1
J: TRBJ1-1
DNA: TGTGCCAGCAGTGGACCGACAGGGATGAACACTGAAGCCCTCTTT
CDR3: CASSGPTGMNTEALF

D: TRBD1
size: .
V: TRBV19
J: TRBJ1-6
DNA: TGTGCCAGTAGTATGCCCGGGACAGGGGGGCAAGGATCACCCCTCCACTTT
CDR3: CASSMPGTGGQGSPLHF

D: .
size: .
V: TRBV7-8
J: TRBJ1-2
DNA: TGTGCCAGCAGCTTAGGGGCAGGGCCGGACTATGGCTACACCTTC
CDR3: CASSLGAGPDYGYTF

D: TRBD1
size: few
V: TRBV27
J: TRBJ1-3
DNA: TGTGCCAGCAGTCTCTACGCCGGGACAGGGTTTCTATATTTT
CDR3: CASSLYAGTGFLYF

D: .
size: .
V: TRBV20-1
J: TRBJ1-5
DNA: TGCAGTGCTGTATCGGGGAATCAGCCCCAGCATTTT
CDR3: CSAVSGNQPQHF

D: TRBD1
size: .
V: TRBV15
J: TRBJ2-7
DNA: TGTGCCACCAGCACGGCCGGGACAGGGAGCGACGAGCAGTACTTC
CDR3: CATSTAGTGSDEQYF

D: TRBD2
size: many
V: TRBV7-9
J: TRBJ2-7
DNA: TGTGCCAGCAGCCGGACTAGCCGCAACTACGAGCAGTACTTC
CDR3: CASSRTSRNYEQYF

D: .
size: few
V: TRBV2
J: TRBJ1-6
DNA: TGTGCCAGCAGACCCCGACAGGAGTTTAATTCACCCCTCCACTTT
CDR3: CASRPRQEFNSPLHF

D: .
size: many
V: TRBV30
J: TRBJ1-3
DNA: TGTGCCTGGGGGCGGGACACCTCTGGAAACACCATATATTTT
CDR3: CAWGRDTSGNTIYF

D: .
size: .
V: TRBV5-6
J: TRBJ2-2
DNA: TGTGCCAGCAGGAGACGAACCGGGGAGCTGTTTTTT
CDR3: CASRRRTGELFF

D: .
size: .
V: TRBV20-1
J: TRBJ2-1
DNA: TGCAGTGCTGACAACCCCGGGACACCATACAATGAGCAGTTCTTC
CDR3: CSADNPGTPYNEQFF

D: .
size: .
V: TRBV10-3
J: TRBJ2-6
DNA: TGTGCCATCAGTGAGGGACTGCCGGGGGCCAACGTCCTGACTTTC
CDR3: CAISEGLPGANVLTF

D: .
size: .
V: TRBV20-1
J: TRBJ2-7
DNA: TGCAGTGCTAGAGATCGGGAAGGTTTACACGAGCAGTACTTC
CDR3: CSARDREGLHEQYF

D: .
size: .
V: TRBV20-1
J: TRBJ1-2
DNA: TGCAGTGCTATCCGTGGAACAGACCATAACCCCAACTATGGCTACACCTTC
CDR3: CSAIRGTDHNPNYGYTF

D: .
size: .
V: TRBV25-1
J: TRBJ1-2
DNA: TGTGCCAGCAGCGAAGGAACGTCTTACTATGGCTACACCTTC
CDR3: CASSEGTSYYGYTF

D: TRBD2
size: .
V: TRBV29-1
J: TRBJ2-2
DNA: TGCAGCGTTGTCTATAGCGGGAACACCGGGGGGCTGTTTTTT
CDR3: CSVVYSGNTGGLFF

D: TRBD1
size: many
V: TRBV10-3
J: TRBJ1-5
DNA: TGTGCCATCAGCCTAGACAGGGATGCTCAGCCCCAGCATTTT
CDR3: CAISLDRDAQPQHF

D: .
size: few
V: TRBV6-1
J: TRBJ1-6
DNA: TGTGCCAGCAGTGCTGCAGGGAATTCACCCCTCCACTTT
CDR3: CASSAAGNSPLHF

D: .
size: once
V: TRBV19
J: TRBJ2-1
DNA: TGTGCCAGTAGTATAGTTTGGGCCCCGAAGAATGAGCAGTTCTTC
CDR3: CASSIVWAPKNEQFF

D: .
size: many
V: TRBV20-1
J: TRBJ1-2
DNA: TGCAGTGCCTGGGACGGGGGAGGCTATGGCTACACCTTC
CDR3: CSAWDGGGYGYTF

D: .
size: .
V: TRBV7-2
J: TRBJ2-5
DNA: TGTGCCAGCAGTGTTTTTCCCACCCAGTACTTC
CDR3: CASSVFPTQYF

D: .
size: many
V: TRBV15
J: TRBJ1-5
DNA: TGTGCCACCAGATCGCAAGGGGTTGGGCAGCCCCAGCATTTT
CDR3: CATRSQGVGQPQHF

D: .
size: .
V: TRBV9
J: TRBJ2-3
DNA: TGTGCCAGCAGCGTAGAGGCTAGAGAGACCACAGATACGCAGTATTTT
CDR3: CASSVEARETTDTQYF